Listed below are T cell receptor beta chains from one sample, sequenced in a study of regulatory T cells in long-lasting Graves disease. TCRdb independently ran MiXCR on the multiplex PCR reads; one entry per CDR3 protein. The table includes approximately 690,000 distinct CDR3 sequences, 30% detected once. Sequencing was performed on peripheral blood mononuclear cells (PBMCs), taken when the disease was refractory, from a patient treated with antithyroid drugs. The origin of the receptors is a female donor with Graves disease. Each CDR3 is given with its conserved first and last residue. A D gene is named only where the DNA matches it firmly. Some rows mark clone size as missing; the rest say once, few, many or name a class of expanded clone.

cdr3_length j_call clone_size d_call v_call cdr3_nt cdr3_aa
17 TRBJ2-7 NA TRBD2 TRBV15 TGTGCCACCAGTGAGGGCCTGATGCGGGAGGGCCCCTACGAGCAGTACTTC CATSEGLMREGPYEQYF
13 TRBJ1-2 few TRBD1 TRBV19 TGTGCCAGTAGTATCTGGACAGGGGAGGGCTACACCTTC CASSIWTGEGYTF
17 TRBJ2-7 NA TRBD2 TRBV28 TGTGCCAGCAGTTTATTCAGCCTAGCGGGCAGCTCCTACGAGCAGTACTTC CASSLFSLAGSSYEQYF
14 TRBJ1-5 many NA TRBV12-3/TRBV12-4 TGTGCCAGCAGTTTAAGGAGCAGCAATCAGCCCCAGCATTTT CASSLRSSNQPQHF
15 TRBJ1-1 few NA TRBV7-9 TGTGCCAGCAGCTTACTACAGGGAACTGAGACTGAAGCTTTCTTT CASSLLQGTETEAFF
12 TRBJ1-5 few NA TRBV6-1 TGTGCCAGCGACGCTGGCAATCAGCCCCAGCATTTT CASDAGNQPQHF
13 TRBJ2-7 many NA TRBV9 TGTGCCAGCAGCGTAGGAGGCTCCTACGAGCAGTACTTC CASSVGGSYEQYF
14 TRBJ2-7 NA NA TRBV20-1 TGCAGTGCTAGTGACCGGGCGGGCCCCTACGAGCAGTACTTC CSASDRAGPYEQYF
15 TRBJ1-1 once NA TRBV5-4 TGTGCCAGCAGCTTGGGGGCAACGGTGAACACTGAAGCTTTCTTT CASSLGATVNTEAFF
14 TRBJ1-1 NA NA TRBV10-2 TGCGCCAGCAGTAAGCGGAGTTCGAACACTGAAGCTTTCTTT CASSKRSSNTEAFF
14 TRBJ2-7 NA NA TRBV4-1 TGCGCCAGCAGCCAAGATGTTAGGGCCTACGAGCAGTACTTC CASSQDVRAYEQYF
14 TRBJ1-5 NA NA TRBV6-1 TGTGCCAGCAGCGACCCGGGCCTCAATCAGCCCCAGCATTTT CASSDPGLNQPQHF
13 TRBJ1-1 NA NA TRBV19 TGTGCCAGTAGTATCCGACCCCCCACTGAAGCTTTCTTT CASSIRPPTEAFF
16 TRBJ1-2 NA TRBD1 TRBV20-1 TGCAGTGCTAGAGGCTTAAGGGGACAGGGGGCTTATGGCTACACCTTC CSARGLRGQGAYGYTF
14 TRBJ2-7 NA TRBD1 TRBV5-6 TGTGCCAGCAGCTTTTACAGGGGCCTTCGCGAGCAGTACTTC CASSFYRGLREQYF
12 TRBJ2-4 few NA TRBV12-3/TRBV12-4 TGTGCCAGCAGTGACAGCAAAAACATTCAGTACTTC CASSDSKNIQYF
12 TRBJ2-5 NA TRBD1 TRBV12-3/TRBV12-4 TGTGCCAGCAACAGGGGTTGGGAGACCCAGTACTTC CASNRGWETQYF
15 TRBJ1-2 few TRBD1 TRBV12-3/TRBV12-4 TGTGCCAGCAGTTTAATGCAGGGGGCGAACTATGGCTACACCTTC CASSLMQGANYGYTF
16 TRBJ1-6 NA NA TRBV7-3 TGTGCCAGCAGCTTAGAAAGAGGCAGGGGCGGTTCACCCCTCCACTTT CASSLERGRGGSPLHF
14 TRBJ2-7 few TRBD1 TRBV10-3 TGTGCCATCAGTGAACGACAGGGCGTCTACGAGCAGTACTTC CAISERQGVYEQYF
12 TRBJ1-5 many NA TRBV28 TGTGCCAGCAGTTTACCCGTCCAGCCCCAGCATTTT CASSLPVQPQHF
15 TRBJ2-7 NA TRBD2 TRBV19 TGTGCCAGTAGTTTGAGGGGGGGACTAGCCTACGAGCAGTACTTC CASSLRGGLAYEQYF
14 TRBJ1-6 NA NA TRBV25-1 TGTGCCAGCTCCCCGGGATCCTATAATTCACCCCTCCACTTT CASSPGSYNSPLHF
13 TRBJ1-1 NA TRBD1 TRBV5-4 TGTGCCAGCAGCTGGGGACAGGCCTCTGAAGCTTTCTTT CASSWGQASEAFF
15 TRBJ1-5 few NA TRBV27 TGTGCCAGCTCCCAGGGCCGGATGATCAATCAGCCCCAGCATTTT CASSQGRMINQPQHF
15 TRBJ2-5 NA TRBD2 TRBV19 TGTGCCAGTACCCTGGGGAGGGGATACCAAGAGACCCAGTACTTC CASTLGRGYQETQYF
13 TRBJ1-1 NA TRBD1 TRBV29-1 TGCAGCGCCTGGGACAGGGGGAACACTGAAGCTTTCTTT CSAWDRGNTEAFF
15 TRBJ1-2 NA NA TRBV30 TGTGCCTGGAGTGTAAAACTTTTAGCTAACTATGACTACACCTTC CAWSVKLLANYDYTF
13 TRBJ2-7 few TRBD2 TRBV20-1 TGCAGTGCCGATAGCGGGAGGGCGAACGAGCAGTACTTC CSADSGRANEQYF
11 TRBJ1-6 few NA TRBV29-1 TGCAGCGCCGGTTGGGGTTCACCCCTCCACTTT CSAGWGSPLHF
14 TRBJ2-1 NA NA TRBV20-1 TGCAGTGCCGCACGGGACGGAAACTACAATGAGCAGTTCTTC CSAARDGNYNEQFF
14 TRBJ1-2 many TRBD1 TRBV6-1 TGTGCCAGCAGTGAGCTGGGACAGGGCGCTGGCTACACCTTC CASSELGQGAGYTF
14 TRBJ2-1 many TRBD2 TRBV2 TGTGCCAGCAGTGCACTAGCGGCCCTCGATGAGCAGTTCTTC CASSALAALDEQFF
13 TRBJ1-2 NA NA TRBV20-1 TGCAGTGCTCGGCCAGAAGGACGGTATGGCTACACCTTC CSARPEGRYGYTF
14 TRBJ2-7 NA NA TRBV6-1 TGTGCCAGCAACGCCGTGCAGACTCTCCACGAGCAGTACTTC CASNAVQTLHEQYF
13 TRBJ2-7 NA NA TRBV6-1 TGTGCCAGCAGATCTGATCCCCGCTACGAGCAGTACTTC CASRSDPRYEQYF
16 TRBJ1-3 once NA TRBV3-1 TGTGCCAGCAGCCTTATCAGGTCGTCGTTCGGAAACACCATATATTTT CASSLIRSSFGNTIYF
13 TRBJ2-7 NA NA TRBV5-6 TGTGCCAGCAGCTCCCTCCGGGCGAAAGAGCAGTACTTC CASSSLRAKEQYF
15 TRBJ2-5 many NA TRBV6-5 TGTGCCAGCAGTTACTCCACGGGACGACCGGAGACCCAGTACTTC CASSYSTGRPETQYF
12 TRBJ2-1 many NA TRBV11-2 TGTGCCAGCAGCAATTTAGTGGGTGAGCAGTTCTTC CASSNLVGEQFF
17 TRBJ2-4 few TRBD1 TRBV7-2 TGTGCCAGCAGCTTAGCTGGGACAGGGGTTGCCAAAAACATTCAGTACTTC CASSLAGTGVAKNIQYF